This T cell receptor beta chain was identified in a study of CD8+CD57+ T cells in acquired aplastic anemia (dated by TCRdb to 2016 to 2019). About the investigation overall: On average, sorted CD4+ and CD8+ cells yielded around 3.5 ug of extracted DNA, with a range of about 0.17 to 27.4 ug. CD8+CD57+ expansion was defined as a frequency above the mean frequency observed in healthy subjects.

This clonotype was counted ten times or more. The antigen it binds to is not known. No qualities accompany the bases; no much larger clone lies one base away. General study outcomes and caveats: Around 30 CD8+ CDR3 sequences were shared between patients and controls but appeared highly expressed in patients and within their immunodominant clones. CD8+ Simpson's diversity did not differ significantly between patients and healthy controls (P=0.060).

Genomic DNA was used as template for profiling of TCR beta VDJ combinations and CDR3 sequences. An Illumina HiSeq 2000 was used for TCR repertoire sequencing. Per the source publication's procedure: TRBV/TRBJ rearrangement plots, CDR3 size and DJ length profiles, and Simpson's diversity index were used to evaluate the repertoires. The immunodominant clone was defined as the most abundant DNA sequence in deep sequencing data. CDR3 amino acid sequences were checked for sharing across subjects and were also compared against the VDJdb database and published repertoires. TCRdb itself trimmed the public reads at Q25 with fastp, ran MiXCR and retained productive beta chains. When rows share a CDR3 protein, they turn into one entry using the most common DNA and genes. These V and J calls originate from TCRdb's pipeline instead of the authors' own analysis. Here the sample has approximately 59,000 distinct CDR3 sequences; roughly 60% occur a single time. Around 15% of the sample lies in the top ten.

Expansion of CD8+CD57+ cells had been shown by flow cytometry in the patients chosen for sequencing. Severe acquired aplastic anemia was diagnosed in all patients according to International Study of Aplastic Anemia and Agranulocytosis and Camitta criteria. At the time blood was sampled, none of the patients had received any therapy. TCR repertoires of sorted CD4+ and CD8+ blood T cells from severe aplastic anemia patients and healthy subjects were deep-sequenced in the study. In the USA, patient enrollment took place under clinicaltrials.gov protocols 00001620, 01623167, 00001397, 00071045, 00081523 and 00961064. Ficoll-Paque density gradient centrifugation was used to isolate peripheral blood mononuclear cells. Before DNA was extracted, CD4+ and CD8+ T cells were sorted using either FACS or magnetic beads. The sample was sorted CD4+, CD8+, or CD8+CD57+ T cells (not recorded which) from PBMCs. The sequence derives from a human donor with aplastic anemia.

The CDR3 region has the sequence CASKGTDFNQPQHF. The DNA is TGTGCCAGCAAGGGAACAGACTTTAATCAGCCCCAGCATTTT. The chain was built from TRBV28 and TRBJ1-5, with an unclear D gene assignment. Reading from cysteine to phenylalanine, the CDR3 counts 14 amino acids. Only the CDR3 DNA is retained, 42 bases long and in frame from the first base. V was cut back by 7 bases and J by 4 bases, leaving a gap of 14 bases between them. As encoded in the germline V gene, CDR1 is MDHEN while CDR2 is SYDVKM.